The 15 T cell receptor beta chains given below trace back to one sample, sequenced in a study of shared clonotypes between healthy human individuals. The table came from immunoSEQ multiplex PCR; TCRdb's copy has only in-frame clones and leaves some out. The table lists approximately 980,000 clones, over 60% of them singletons. The specimen was memory CD4+ T cells sorted from blood. Subset meaning: CD45RA-negative fraction. The source of these receptors is a man aged 18 to 30 in good health.

J is TRBJ2-2 and V is TRBV2, with a possible D match to TRBD1 (6 bases). CDR1 is SNHLY, CDR2 FYNNEI, per germline. V lost 6 bases to trimming and J lost 6 bases, with 20 bases between them. The CDR3 has 16 amino acids. The CDR3 protein is CASRAGQIYRSGELFF. The DNA for the CDR3 is TGTGCCAGCAGAGCAGGACAGATTTACAGATCCGGGGAGCTGTTTTTT.

The V and J genes are TRBV30 and TRBJ1-2, with D possibly being TRBD1 (6 bases). Germline CDR1 and CDR2: GTSNPN and SVGIG (reference sequence). The V end was cut by 2 bases, the J end by 3 bases, with 13 bases between. This CDR3 has 14 residues. As DNA, the CDR3 is TGTGCCTGGAGTTCACCAGGACAGTACTATGGCTACACCTTC. It translates to CAWSSPGQYYGYTF.

The rearrangement uses TRBV19 and TRBJ2-7, with 9 bases that match TRBD1. The germline V gene encodes CDR1 LNHDA and CDR2 SQIVND (reference sequence). This CDR3 spans 14 amino acids. V lost 2 bases and J lost 2; bases outside the gene matches: 1. The CDR3 sequence: CASSIRDRAYEQYF. The CDR3, as DNA: TGTGCCAGTAGTATAAGGGACAGGGCCTACGAGCAGTACTTC.

This chain joins TRBV7-2 and TRBJ2-7; 7 bases are shared with TRBD2. Germline V lookup: CDR1 SGHTA, CDR2 FQGNSA. J lost 3 bases, V lost 1 base, and 6 bases had no gene match. CDR3 length equals 15 residues. The CDR3 sequence is CASSLGGLYYYEQYF. CDR3 coding DNA: TGTGCCAGCAGCTTAGGGGGACTATATTACTACGAGCAGTACTTC.

The V and J genes are TRBV18 and TRBJ2-7; a possible D gene is TRBD2 (6 bases). Looked up from germline, CDR1 is KGHSH and CDR2 is LQKENI. The CDR3 consists of 17 residues. V was cut by 2 bases and J by 5 bases, with 22 bases left in between. The CDR3 region has the DNA TGTGCCAGCTCACCATACTTCCGGAGGGAAGGAAGCCACGAGCAGTACTTC. Protein product: CASSPYFRREGSHEQYF.

The chain joins TRBV7-8 to TRBJ1-2; 10 nucleotides match TRBD1. The junction had 7 bases not matched to a gene; V was cut back by 1 base and J by 8 bases. The CDR3 has 15 residues. The germline V gene encodes CDR1 SGHVS and CDR2 FQNEAQ. CDR3 nucleotide sequence: TGTGCCAGCAGCTTAGGGGACAGGGGTTTATTAGGCTACACCTTC. Translated: CASSLGDRGLLGYTF.

This chain connects TRBV2 to TRBJ2-7, with D unclear. Per the germline V gene, CDR1 is SNHLY and CDR2 is FYNNEI. V lost 6 bases to trimming and J lost 2 bases, with 8 bases between them. CDR3 length: 12 residues. CDR3 region: CASRYATYEQYF. The CDR3 DNA reads as TGTGCCAGCAGGTACGCGACCTACGAGCAGTACTTC.

V gene TRBV18 combines with J gene TRBJ1-4; 8 positions match TRBD1. With 5 bases clipped from V and 4 bases from J, the junction kept 9 bases outside the gene matches. Germline-derived CDR1 and CDR2 are KGHSH and LQKENI. The CDR3 consists of 16 residues. The chain's CDR3 is CASSMTTGAFNEKLFF. The DNA of the CDR3 is TGTGCCAGCTCAATGACGACAGGGGCGTTTAATGAAAAACTGTTTTTT.

The CDR3: CASSLVAGGRQNEQFF. The CDR3 region has the DNA TGCGCCAGCAGCTTGGTTGCGGGGGGGCGGCAAAATGAGCAGTTCTTC. The chain is built from TRBV5-1 and TRBJ2-1, with TRBD2 matching over 9 bases. The germline V gene encodes CDR1 SGHRS and CDR2 YFSETQ. The CDR3 sequence is 16 residues long. V shed 0 bases, J shed 7 bases, and the junction held 8 bases outside the gene matches.

The V and J genes are TRBV5-1 and TRBJ2-7; the match to TRBD2 covers 7 bases. Trimming removed 0 bases from V and 3 bases from J; junction bases left unmatched: 3. CDR1 SGHRS and CDR2 YFSETQ come from the germline V gene. The CDR3 totals 14 residues. The CDR3: CASSLGAGVYEQYF. The CDR3 coding sequence is TGCGCCAGCAGCTTGGGGGCGGGAGTCTACGAGCAGTACTTC.

V usage is TRBV6-5 and J usage is TRBJ1-2, with 7 bases identical to TRBD1. The CDR3 is made up of 14 amino acids. Germline assignment: CDR1 MNHEY and CDR2 SVGAGI. The junction had 3 bases not matched to a gene; V was cut back by 0 bases and J by 5 bases. As DNA, the CDR3 is TGTGCCAGCAGTTACTCGACCAGGGGGTATGGCTACACCTTC. Residues: CASSYSTRGYGYTF.

The rearrangement links TRBV5-4 to TRBJ2-2; D gene ambiguous. Germline CDR1 is SGHNT and CDR2 is YYREEE (reference sequence). The CDR3 loop spans 14 amino acids. The V end lost 4 bases, the J end lost 1 base, and 8 bases lay between the germline ends. The CDR3 region has the DNA TGTGCCAGCAGCCCTCCGGGGAACACCGGGGAGCTGTTTTTT. Translating gives CASSPPGNTGELFF.

In the case of this clone: This specimen includes other DNA sequences encoding the same CDR3. This sequence joins TRBV5-4 and TRBJ2-7; the D gene is possibly TRBD1 (6 bases). Germline V gene data show CDR1 as SGHNT and CDR2 as YYREEE (reference sequence). This CDR3 has 13 amino acids. V gave up 3 bases and J gave up 2 bases, with 9 bases separating them. In DNA, the CDR3 is TGTGCCAGCAGCTCGGGACAAACCTACGAGCAGTACTTC. This codes for CASSSGQTYEQYF.

V gene TRBV5-1 combines with J gene TRBJ2-1; D is unclear. Germline V gene sequence: CDR1 SGHRS, CDR2 YFSETQ. Trimming left V 1 base short and J 9 bases short, with 14 bases between. The CDR3 consists of 14 residues. The CDR3 here is CASSLWEESSEQFF. The CDR3 DNA sequence: TGCGCCAGCAGCTTGTGGGAAGAAAGTTCTGAGCAGTTCTTC.

This clone was seen only a few times. The V gene is TRBV5-1, the J gene TRBJ2-1; 11 bases line up with TRBD2. The V gene end was trimmed by 2 bases and the J gene end by 8 bases; junction bases not matched to a gene: 9. The CDR3 sequence is 16 residues long. Per germline, CDR1 SGHRS and CDR2 YFSETQ. The CDR3 is CASSLLGLAGGHEQFF. The DNA for the CDR3 is TGCGCCAGCAGCTTATTAGGCCTAGCGGGAGGTCATGAGCAGTTCTTC.